The entry below gives a single T cell receptor beta chain sequence along with its context. Its antigen remains unidentified. The record has no base qualities; no much larger clone is one base away. The source of the sample is a study of blood T cell repertoires in COVID-19 (dated by TCRdb to 2018 to 2021). Regarding the research as a whole: Samples covering the acute and convalescent phases of COVID-19 were provided by collaborators in the United States, Italy and Spain. The prospective study material was composed of cDNA or gDNA derived from T cells, B-cell-depleted T cells, or PBMCs. Samples came from the ongoing ImmuneRACE study (first 160 participants) plus 1,254 subjects from 6 global collaborators. The repertoires were made available in a free public database intended to serve as a resource for research on the immune response to SARS-CoV-2. Subjects who had been exposed to COVID-19, were actively infected with it, or had recovered from it provided the deeply sampled blood TCRbeta repertoires that made up the dataset. Where HLA class I and class II types were available, the types were taken from metadata supplied by the sample provider, not from assay-based typing. The sample metadata nearly always contained a de-identified subject ID, COVID-19 status, age in years and sex.

Trimming removed 1 base from V and 6 bases from J; the gene matches leave 10 bases unexplained. For CDR1 and CDR2, the germline V gene lists SGHRS and YFSETQ. The CDR3 sequence holds 17 residues, the cysteine and phenylalanine included. CDR3 DNA is the only sequence kept; it has 51 bases, read in frame from the first base. The immunoSEQ Assay, a bias-controlled multiplex PCR, was used to amplify TCRbeta CDR3 regions from genomic DNA. The study's processing was this. Nucleated cell counts per sample were estimated from amplification of reference gene primers within the assay. To quantify the absolute abundance of each unique TCRbeta CDR3 rearrangement, sequence reads were collapsed and filtered. Productive Simpson clonality was computed per sample as the square root of Simpson's diversity index over productive rearrangements. TCRdb took over this immuneACCESS table, retaining in-frame rearrangements with V and J assigned. Such tables are incomplete; in checked studies, under half of the missing clones stem from an unresolved V gene, and the remainder is unexplained. V and J calls and clone size follow that table, whereas D and trimming were derived from the DNA. A total of roughly 250,000 clones appear in this sample, more than 65% of them only once. The ten largest clones capture 4% of the sample.

Each collaborating institution followed its own protocols to collect whole blood in K2EDTA tubes. Collaborator samples were shipped for TCRbeta analysis as frozen whole blood, isolated PBMCs, or DNA extracted from either sample type. Broad study findings and their caveats: How much clinical and demographic metadata was included differed by source and by participant, and the metadata was provided uncurated.

The receptor chain draws on TRBV5-1 and TRBJ1-6, and TRBD1 aligns with 7 junction nucleotides. This clonotype was obtained from a woman aged 40 to 55 with active or convalescent COVID-19. Sequenced: peripheral blood. The CDR3 corresponds to CASSLNPLTGTNSPLHF. The nucleotides are TGCGCCAGCAGCTTGAACCCTCTGACAGGGACTAATTCACCCCTCCACTTT.